A single sample gave rise to the 13 T cell receptor beta chains below, sequenced in a study of blood T cell repertoires in COVID-19. The repertoire was sequenced with immunoSEQ multiplex PCR; TCRdb's copy has only in-frame clones and lacks some. The sample consists of roughly 150,000 clones, about 80% of them appearing once. Material for sequencing was peripheral blood. The receptors come from a man aged 65 to 79 with active or convalescent COVID-19.

A few counts support this clone. This chain connects TRBV25-1 to TRBJ1-4; tentative D call: TRBD1 (5 bases). This CDR3 region has 16 residues. V was shortened by 4 bases and J by 5 bases, with 17 bases between the two germline ends. Per germline, CDR1 MGHDK and CDR2 SYGVNS. The CDR3 reads CASSARQDSQNEKLFF. The CDR3 DNA follows: TGTGCCAGCAGTGCCCGACAAGACAGCCAGAATGAAAAACTGTTTTTT.

On this clone itself: Within the sample, other DNA sequences also encode this same CDR3. This chain connects TRBV18 to TRBJ1-5; D possibly corresponds to TRBD1 (5 bases). CDR1 KGHSH and CDR2 LQKENI come from the germline V gene. V was cut by 3 bases and J by 0 bases, with 6 bases left in between. The CDR3 runs to 14 residues. In DNA, the CDR3 is TGTGCCAGCTCACCCCAGGGTAGCAATCAGCCCCAGCATTTT. It encodes CASSPQGSNQPQHF.

This clone came up a few times. V and J are TRBV19 and TRBJ2-5, with 8 bases lining up with TRBD2. The CDR3 has 15 residues. Germline V gives CDR1 LNHDA, CDR2 SQIVND (reference sequence). The V and J ends lost 3 bases and 9 bases, in that order; junction bases with no gene match: 12. The CDR3 nucleotides are TGTGCCAGTAGTATCCTCCCGGGACCCGGGGGGGCCCAGTACTTC. Amino acids: CASSILPGPGGAQYF.

This clone was observed once. The chain carries TRBV6-5 and TRBJ1-1; no reliable D call. This CDR3 spans 14 amino acids. Germline values: CDR1 MNHEY, CDR2 SVGAGI. Trimming left V 3 bases short and J 4 bases short, with 12 bases between. The CDR3 is CASSYEGWTTEAFF. In DNA, the CDR3 is TGTGCCAGCAGTTATGAGGGTTGGACCACTGAAGCTTTCTTT.

The rearrangement uses TRBV4-3 and TRBJ2-4, with 7 bases matching TRBD1. V lost 0 bases, J lost 9 bases, and 5 bases stayed unmatched. The CDR3 spans 14 residues. The germline V gene has CDR1 LGHNA and CDR2 YSLEER. The CDR3, as DNA: TGCGCCAGCAGCCAAGATTCTAGGACAGGCATTCAGTACTTC. This codes for CASSQDSRTGIQYF.

The rearrangement uses TRBV14 and TRBJ2-7; possibly TRBD2 for D (6 bases). Germline CDR1 and CDR2: SGHDN and FVKESK. The V and J ends lost 0 bases and 1 base respectively, with 13 bases between them. This CDR3 spans 16 amino acids. CDR3 sequence reads: CASSQDPTSSSYEQYF. The CDR3 DNA reads TGTGCCAGCAGCCAAGACCCCACTAGCAGTTCCTACGAGCAGTACTTC.

The rearrangement links TRBV18 to TRBJ1-2, with D tentatively TRBD1 (6 bases). The length of the CDR3 is 14 residues. Germline V lookup: CDR1 KGHSH, CDR2 LQKENI. Trimming took off 3 bases at V and 0 bases at J, with 8 bases between the two ends. The CDR3 reads CASSPDRANYGYTF. The CDR3 DNA reads TGTGCCAGCTCACCGGACAGAGCTAACTATGGCTACACCTTC.

The rearrangement uses TRBV25-1 and TRBJ1-1, with D maybe TRBD1 (6 bases). This CDR3 is built from 14 residues. Trimming removed 6 bases from V and 4 bases from J, with 15 bases in between. The germline V gene encodes CDR1 MGHDK and CDR2 SYGVNS. CDR3 loop: CASRLTGPGTEAFF. As DNA, the CDR3 is TGTGCCAGCAGACTAACAGGGCCGGGCACTGAAGCTTTCTTT.

This chain joins TRBV28 and TRBJ2-5, with D perhaps TRBD1 (6 bases). Trimming took 5 bases from V and 1 from J, leaving 14 bases between them. CDR1 is MDHEN, CDR2 SYDVKM, per germline. The CDR3 extends over 15 amino acids. The CDR3 DNA follows: TGTGCCAGCAGTCCCTGGACAGCTTCCCAAGAGACCCAGTACTTC. Protein sequence: CASSPWTASQETQYF.

V gene TRBV29-1 combines with J gene TRBJ2-3; 13 bases map to TRBD2. This CDR3 region has 15 residues. V shed 6 bases, J shed 1 base, and the junction held 4 bases outside the gene matches. Germline CDR1 is SQVTM and CDR2 is ANQGSEA. The CDR3, as DNA: TGCAGCGTGGCCGGGACTAGCGGGGGCACAGATACGCAGTATTTT. Translating it yields CSVAGTSGGTDTQYF.

This chain joins TRBV7-9 and TRBJ2-2; 16 nucleotides agree with TRBD2. The CDR3 runs 17 residues. V trimming: 4 bases; J trimming: 7 bases; junction bases outside the gene matches: 6. Germline loops: CDR1 SEHNR, CDR2 FQNEAQ (reference sequence). The CDR3 coding sequence is TGTGCCAGCAGCTCGGGACTAGCGGGAGGGCCTTTCGGGGAGCTGTTTTTT. Translated, it gives CASSSGLAGGPFGELFF.

This clone was seen only once. V and J are TRBV5-5 and TRBJ1-1, with 8 bases that match TRBD1. The V and J ends lost 4 bases and 9 bases, in that order; junction bases with no gene match: 23. The V gene's germline CDR1 is SGHKS and CDR2 YYEKEE (reference sequence). The length of the CDR3 is 18 residues. CDR3 bases: TGTGCCAGCAGCCTTGCCGGATCCGGGACAGGTGGAGGGGCACAAGCTTTCTTT. This encodes CASSLAGSGTGGGAQAFF.

The gene calls are TRBV28 and TRBJ2-1; 13 nucleotides match TRBD2. Germline loops: CDR1 MDHEN, CDR2 SYDVKM. J was trimmed by 7 bases and V by 8 bases; bases with no gene match: 8. CDR3 length: 15 amino acids. The CDR3 DNA sequence: TGTGCCAGCGGTCTTAGGACTAGCGGGAGTAATGAGCAGTTCTTC. It yields the protein CASGLRTSGSNEQFF.